This T cell receptor (beta chain) was captured in a study of blood T cell repertoires in COVID-19. The overall study: The samples span acute and convalescent COVID-19 from the United States, Italy and Spain.

Method: immunoSEQ multiplex PCR; TCRdb's copy keeps in-frame clones and lacks some. The table shows around 220,000 clones, with roughly nine tenths occurring only once. In germline, CDR1 is WNHNN, CDR2 SYGVQD (reference sequence). The CDR3 totals 13 residues. V was clipped by 2 bases and J by 1 base, with 5 bases between them. The chain recombines TRBV10-1 with TRBJ1-1; D might be TRBD1 (5 bases). Source material: peripheral blood. This clonotype originated in a middle-aged man with active or convalescent COVID-19. CDR3 nucleotide sequence: TGCGCCAGCAGTGAGGGACAGAACACTGAAGCTTTCTTT. Translation: CASSEGQNTEAFF.